A selection of T cell receptor beta chains follows, all from one sample in a study of post-analysis software for immune sequencing data. TCRdb redid the calling of the PCR reads with MiXCR, one entry per CDR3 protein. Seen here are hundreds of thousands of distinct CDR3 sequences, 25% to 30% observed once, and the top ten hold approximately 0.6%. Sequenced: blood. Receptors originate from a girl aged 10 to 17 with multiple sclerosis. Each CDR3 is given with its conserved first and last residue. The order of the fields is D gene, clone size, J gene, V gene, CDR3 protein, CDR3 DNA. A D gene is named only where the DNA matches it firmly. The size entry is marked missing in some rows and otherwise reads once, few, many or a size class.

D gene: TRBD1; clone size: NA; J gene: TRBJ2-5; V gene: TRBV2; CDR3 protein: CASIDRGFGETQYF; CDR3 DNA: TGTGCCAGCATTGACAGGGGTTTCGGGGAGACCCAGTACTTC
D gene: TRBD1; clone size: few; J gene: TRBJ2-7; V gene: TRBV12-3/TRBV12-4; CDR3 protein: CASSFTGGGYEQYF; CDR3 DNA: TGTGCCAGCAGTTTCACAGGGGGAGGCTACGAGCAGTACTTC
D gene: TRBD1; clone size: few; J gene: TRBJ2-1; V gene: TRBV28; CDR3 protein: CASSPGTGARNEQFF; CDR3 DNA: TGTGCCAGCAGTCCCGGGACAGGGGCTCGGAATGAGCAGTTCTTC
D gene: TRBD1; clone size: many; J gene: TRBJ2-7; V gene: TRBV4-3; CDR3 protein: CASSQGTGGGYEQYF; CDR3 DNA: TGCGCCAGCAGCCAAGGGACAGGGGGCGGGTACGAGCAGTACTTC
D gene: TRBD2; clone size: few; J gene: TRBJ2-7; V gene: TRBV6-5; CDR3 protein: CASSTLTSGRGEQYF; CDR3 DNA: TGTGCCAGCAGTACGCTGACTAGCGGGAGAGGCGAGCAGTACTTC
D gene: TRBD1; clone size: few; J gene: TRBJ1-4; V gene: TRBV6-5; CDR3 protein: CASSMRQGSWNEKLFF; CDR3 DNA: TGTGCCAGCAGTATGCGACAGGGGAGCTGGAATGAAAAACTGTTTTTT
D gene: TRBD2; clone size: few; J gene: TRBJ2-1; V gene: TRBV6-2/TRBV6-3; CDR3 protein: CASSYYRPGRGNEQFF; CDR3 DNA: TGTGCCAGCAGTTACTATCGCCCCGGGAGGGGCAATGAGCAGTTCTTC
D gene: NA; clone size: NA; J gene: TRBJ2-7; V gene: TRBV7-2; CDR3 protein: CASSPDRSRGAEQYF; CDR3 DNA: TGTGCCAGCAGCCCTGACAGGTCGAGAGGGGCCGAGCAGTACTTC
D gene: NA; clone size: NA; J gene: TRBJ2-2; V gene: TRBV7-2; CDR3 protein: CASSLALASTRTGELFF; CDR3 DNA: TGTGCCAGCAGCTTAGCCCTGGCCTCCACGAGAACCGGGGAGCTGTTTTTT
D gene: TRBD2; clone size: NA; J gene: TRBJ2-1; V gene: TRBV5-1; CDR3 protein: CASSFKPGLAGVNGQFF; CDR3 DNA: TGCGCCAGCAGCTTTAAACCGGGACTAGCGGGAGTCAATGGGCAGTTCTTC
D gene: NA; clone size: NA; J gene: TRBJ2-7; V gene: TRBV10-3; CDR3 protein: CAIRRDTNYEQYF; CDR3 DNA: TGTGCCATCAGGAGGGACACCAACTACGAGCAGTACTTC
D gene: NA; clone size: NA; J gene: TRBJ2-2; V gene: TRBV20-1; CDR3 protein: CSARDRRRAGAGELFF; CDR3 DNA: TGCAGTGCTAGAGATAGGCGGCGGGCCGGGGCCGGGGAGCTGTTTTTT
D gene: NA; clone size: few; J gene: TRBJ1-1; V gene: TRBV6-2/TRBV6-3; CDR3 protein: CASGGVAEAFF; CDR3 DNA: TGTGCCAGCGGAGGGGTGGCTGAAGCTTTCTTT
D gene: TRBD2; clone size: few; J gene: TRBJ2-7; V gene: TRBV19; CDR3 protein: CASSISGVHYEQYF; CDR3 DNA: TGTGCCAGTAGTATCAGCGGGGTGCACTACGAGCAGTACTTC
D gene: TRBD2; clone size: few; J gene: TRBJ2-7; V gene: TRBV5-1; CDR3 protein: CASSLDASGYEQYF; CDR3 DNA: TGCGCCAGCAGCTTGGATGCTAGCGGCTACGAGCAGTACTTC
D gene: TRBD2; clone size: NA; J gene: TRBJ2-3; V gene: TRBV19; CDR3 protein: CASSIGLATDTQYF; CDR3 DNA: TGTGCCAGTAGTATTGGACTAGCCACAGATACGCAGTATTTT
D gene: NA; clone size: few; J gene: TRBJ1-6; V gene: TRBV20-1; CDR3 protein: CSARDMGGQSSPLHF; CDR3 DNA: TGCAGTGCTAGAGATATGGGAGGCCAGAGTTCACCCCTCCACTTT
D gene: NA; clone size: NA; J gene: TRBJ2-4; V gene: TRBV20-1; CDR3 protein: CSASELRDLAKNIQYF; CDR3 DNA: TGCAGTGCTAGTGAACTCCGGGACTTAGCCAAAAACATTCAGTACTTC
D gene: TRBD2; clone size: NA; J gene: TRBJ2-3; V gene: TRBV4-1; CDR3 protein: CASSQVGLAVGDTQYF; CDR3 DNA: TGCGCCAGCAGCCAAGTGGGACTAGCCGTGGGCGATACGCAGTATTTT
D gene: NA; clone size: NA; J gene: TRBJ1-5; V gene: TRBV20-1; CDR3 protein: CSARERDLYQPQHF; CDR3 DNA: TGCAGTGCTAGAGAGAGGGACTTATATCAGCCCCAGCATTTT
D gene: TRBD1; clone size: NA; J gene: TRBJ2-1; V gene: TRBV7-2; CDR3 protein: CASSTPPPGTGTAYNEQFF; CDR3 DNA: TGTGCCAGCAGCACGCCACCGCCGGGGACAGGGACCGCCTACAATGAGCAGTTCTTC
D gene: TRBD2; clone size: few; J gene: TRBJ2-1; V gene: TRBV7-2; CDR3 protein: CASSQPKPGGEQFF; CDR3 DNA: TGTGCCAGCAGCCAGCCCAAACCGGGGGGTGAGCAGTTCTTC
D gene: TRBD2; clone size: NA; J gene: TRBJ2-1; V gene: TRBV7-2; CDR3 protein: CVSSLAGMGSYNEQFF; CDR3 DNA: TGTGTCAGCAGCTTAGCGGGAATGGGTTCCTACAATGAGCAGTTCTTC
D gene: NA; clone size: NA; J gene: TRBJ1-3; V gene: TRBV5-6; CDR3 protein: CASSPVPGVGNTIYF; CDR3 DNA: TGTGCCAGCAGCCCGGTACCCGGGGTTGGAAACACCATATATTTT
D gene: TRBD1; clone size: few; J gene: TRBJ2-2; V gene: TRBV7-8; CDR3 protein: CASSTGTGGTGELFF; CDR3 DNA: TGTGCCAGCAGCACGGGGACAGGGGGCACCGGGGAGCTGTTTTTT
D gene: NA; clone size: few; J gene: TRBJ2-7; V gene: TRBV29-1; CDR3 protein: CSVAPSARYKQYF; CDR3 DNA: TGCAGCGTTGCGCCGTCAGCGCGGTACAAGCAGTACTTC
D gene: TRBD1; clone size: NA; J gene: TRBJ2-7; V gene: TRBV20-1; CDR3 protein: CSARTGTGYSYEQYF; CDR3 DNA: TGCAGTGCTAGAACCGGGACAGGGTACTCCTACGAGCAGTACTTC